This entry is about one T cell receptor (beta chain). As yet, its antigen is unknown. This specimen comes from a study of T cell responses to AZD1222 COVID-19 vaccine. Study-wide results and limits: Possibly, clonal diversity was underestimated; donors were largely white British and included more females. Spike was spanned by vaccine-associated CD4 TCRs, which were dominant at 160-218 and 743-854.

V was cut by 1 base and J by 9 bases, with 7 bases left in between. The germline gives CDR1 DFQATT, CDR2 SNEGSKA (reference sequence). This CDR3 is 11 amino acids long. The assay was immunoSEQ multiplex PCR, and TCRdb's table has in-frame clones only and misses some. The sample includes 90,000 to 110,000 clones, roughly 91% seen only once; the top ten take about 9.1%. V and J are TRBV20-1 and TRBJ2-1; D is ambiguous. Material: peripheral blood, obtained on day 0 of AZD1222 vaccination. This sequence was found in an adult in good health. CDR3 in DNA: TGCAGTGCTAGAGTTTCAATTGAGCAGTTCTTC. Protein product: CSARVSIEQFF.